The subject of this entry is one T cell receptor (beta chain). What it binds is unknown. The assay was immunoSEQ multiplex PCR, and TCRdb's table has in-frame clones only and misses some. The table lists more than 110,000 clones, over 90% of them singletons, with about 3.7% in the top ten. The record originates from a study of T cell responses to AZD1222 COVID-19 vaccine. Study-level results: Clonal diversity was possibly underestimated, and white British individuals and females predominated among donors.

Second-dose intervals near 4 or 12 weeks were combined. Germline V gene lookup returns CDR1 LGHNA and CDR2 YNFKEQ. With 0 bases clipped from V and 6 bases from J, the junction kept 5 bases outside the gene matches. The CDR3 loop spans 16 amino acids. The sequence was collected from an adult who received the AZD1222 COVID-19 vaccine. The starting material was peripheral blood, obtained 28 days after the second AZD1222 dose. V is TRBV4-2 and J is TRBJ2-2, with TRBD2 matching 9 bases. The CDR3 coding sequence is TGTGCCAGCAGCCAAGAACTAGCGGGTCTCGCCGGGGAGCTGTTTTTT. The encoded protein is CASSQELAGLAGELFF.